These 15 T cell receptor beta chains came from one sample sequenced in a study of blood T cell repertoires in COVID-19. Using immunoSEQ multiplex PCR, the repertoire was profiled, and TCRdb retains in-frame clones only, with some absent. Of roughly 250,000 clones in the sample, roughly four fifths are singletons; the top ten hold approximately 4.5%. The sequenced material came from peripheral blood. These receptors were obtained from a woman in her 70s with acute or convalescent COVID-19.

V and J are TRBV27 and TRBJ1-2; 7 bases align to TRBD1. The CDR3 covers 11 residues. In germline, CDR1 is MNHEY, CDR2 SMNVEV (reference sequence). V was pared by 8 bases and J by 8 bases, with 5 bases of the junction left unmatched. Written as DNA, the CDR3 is TGTGCCAGCCGCTCAGGGGGGGGCTACACCTTC. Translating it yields CASRSGGGYTF.

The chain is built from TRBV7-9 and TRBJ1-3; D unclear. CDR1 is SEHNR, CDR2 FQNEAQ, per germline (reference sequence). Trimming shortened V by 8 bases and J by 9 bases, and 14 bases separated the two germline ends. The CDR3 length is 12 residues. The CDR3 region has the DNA TGTGCCAGCGAGGTGATGTTGGTCACCATATATTTT. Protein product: CASEVMLVTIYF.

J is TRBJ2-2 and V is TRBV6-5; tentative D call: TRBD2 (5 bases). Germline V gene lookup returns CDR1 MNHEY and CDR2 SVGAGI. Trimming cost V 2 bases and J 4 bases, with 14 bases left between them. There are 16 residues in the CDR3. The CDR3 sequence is CASSYGLAPATGELFF. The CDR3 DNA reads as TGTGCCAGCAGTTACGGGCTAGCACCAGCCACCGGGGAGCTGTTTTTT.

CDR3 protein: CASSPQRGSQETQYF. The CDR3 coding sequence is TGTGCCAGCAGCCCTCAGCGGGGGAGCCAAGAGACCCAGTACTTC. V gene TRBV7-2 combines with J gene TRBJ2-5; 8 nucleotides agree with TRBD2. J lost 1 base, V lost 5 bases, and 6 bases had no gene match. The CDR3 covers 15 residues. Germline V lookup: CDR1 SGHTA, CDR2 FQGNSA.

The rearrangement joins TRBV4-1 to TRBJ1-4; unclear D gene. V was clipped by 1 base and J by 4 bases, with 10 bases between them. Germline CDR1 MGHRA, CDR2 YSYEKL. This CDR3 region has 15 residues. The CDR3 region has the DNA TGCGCCAGCAGCCAAGTCCCACAGCTTAATGAAAAACTGTTTTTT. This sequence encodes CASSQVPQLNEKLFF.

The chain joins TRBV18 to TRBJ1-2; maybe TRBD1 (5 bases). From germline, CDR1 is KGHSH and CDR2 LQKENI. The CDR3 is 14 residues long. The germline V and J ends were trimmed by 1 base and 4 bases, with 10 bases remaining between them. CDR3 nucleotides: TGTGCCAGCTCACCACGGGAGGGGTTCTATGGCTACACCTTC. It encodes CASSPREGFYGYTF.

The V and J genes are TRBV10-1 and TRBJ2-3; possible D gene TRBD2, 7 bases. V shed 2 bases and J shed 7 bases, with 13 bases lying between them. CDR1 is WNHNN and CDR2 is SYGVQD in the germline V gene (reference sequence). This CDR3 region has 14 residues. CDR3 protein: CASSERGAVNTQYF. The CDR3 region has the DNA TGCGCCAGCAGTGAGCGGGGGGCCGTCAATACGCAGTATTTT.

The CDR3 reads CASSQNRGGEKLFF. The CDR3 nucleotides are TGTGCCAGCAGCCAAAACAGGGGTGGGGAAAAACTGTTTTTT. The chain recombines TRBV3-1 (or the pseudogene TRBV3-2) with TRBJ1-4; the match to TRBD1 covers 7 bases. The CDR3 extends over 14 amino acids. CDR1 is LGHDT, CDR2 YNNKEL, per germline (reference sequence). V trimming: 2 bases; J trimming: 8 bases; junction bases outside the gene matches: 5.

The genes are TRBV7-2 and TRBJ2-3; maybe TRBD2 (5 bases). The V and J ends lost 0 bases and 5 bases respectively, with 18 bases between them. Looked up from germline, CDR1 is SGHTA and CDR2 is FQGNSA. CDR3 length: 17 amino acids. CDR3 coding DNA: TGTGCCAGCAGCTTAGCTAGCGCAAACCTCTTTGGAGATACGCAGTATTTT. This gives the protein CASSLASANLFGDTQYF.

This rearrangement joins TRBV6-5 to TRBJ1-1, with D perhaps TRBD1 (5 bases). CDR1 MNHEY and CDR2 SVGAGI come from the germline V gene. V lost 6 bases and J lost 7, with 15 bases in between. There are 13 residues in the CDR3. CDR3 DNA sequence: TGTGCCAGCAGCCTATTTGTCAGGGATGAAGCTTTCTTT. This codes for CASSLFVRDEAFF.

DNA of the CDR3: TGCGCCAGCAGCCAGACAGGACAGATCTCTGGAAACACCATATATTTT. The encoded protein is CASSQTGQISGNTIYF. The genes are TRBV4-1 and TRBJ1-3; perhaps TRBD1 as D (6 bases). Germline CDR1 MGHRA, CDR2 YSYEKL. This CDR3 is built from 16 residues. Trimming took 3 bases from V and 0 from J, leaving 12 bases between them.

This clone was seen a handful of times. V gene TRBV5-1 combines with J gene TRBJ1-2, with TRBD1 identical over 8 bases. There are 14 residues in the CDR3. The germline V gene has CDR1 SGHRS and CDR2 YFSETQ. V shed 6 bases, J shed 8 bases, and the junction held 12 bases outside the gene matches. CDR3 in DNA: TGCGCCAGCACCCTGGACAGGGCTCAAGAAGGCTACACCTTC. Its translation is CASTLDRAQEGYTF.

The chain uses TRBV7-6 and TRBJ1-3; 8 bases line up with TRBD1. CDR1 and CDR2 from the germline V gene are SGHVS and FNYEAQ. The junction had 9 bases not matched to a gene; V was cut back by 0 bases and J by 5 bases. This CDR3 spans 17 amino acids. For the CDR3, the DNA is TGTGCCAGCAGCTTAGCGGGGACGCAGGGGGCCCGAAACACCATATATTTT. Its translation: CASSLAGTQGARNTIYF.

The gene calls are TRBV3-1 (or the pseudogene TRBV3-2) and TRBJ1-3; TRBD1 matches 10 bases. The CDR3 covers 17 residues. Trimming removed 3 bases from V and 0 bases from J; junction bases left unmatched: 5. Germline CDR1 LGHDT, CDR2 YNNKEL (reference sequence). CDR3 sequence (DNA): TGTGCCAGCAGCCAGTGGGGACAGGGGAACTCTGGAAACACCATATATTTT. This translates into CASSQWGQGNSGNTIYF.

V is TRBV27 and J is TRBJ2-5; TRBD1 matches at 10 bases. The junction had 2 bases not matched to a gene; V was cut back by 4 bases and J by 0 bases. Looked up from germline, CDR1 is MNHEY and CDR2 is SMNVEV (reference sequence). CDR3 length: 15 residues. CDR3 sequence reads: CASSSGQGNQETQYF. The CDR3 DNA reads TGTGCCAGCAGTTCGGGACAGGGGAACCAAGAGACCCAGTACTTC.